A single sample gave rise to the 7 T cell receptor beta chains below, sequenced in a study of long-term antiretroviral therapy in people with HIV. Survey-level resolution applied to immunoSEQ assay v3.0. The repertoire was sequenced with immunoSEQ multiplex PCR; TCRdb's copy has only in-frame clones and lacks some. The repertoire has over 20,000 clones, about 79% of them found once; the top ten carry about 18%. The specimen was unsorted PBMCs, collected 0.1 years before starting antiretroviral therapy. All receptors come from a man between 18 and 35 years old with HIV.

This clone appeared once. V gene TRBV10-1 combines with J gene TRBJ2-2; perhaps D is TRBD1 or TRBD2 (5 bases each). In germline, CDR1 is WNHNN, CDR2 SYGVQD (reference sequence). This CDR3 spans 17 amino acids. The V end lost 5 bases, the J end lost 3 bases, and 19 bases lay between the germline ends. The CDR3 loop is CASSKGPKHGYTGELFF. CDR3 nucleotide sequence: TGCGCCAGCAGTAAGGGACCTAAACATGGGTACACCGGGGAGCTGTTTTTT.

This clone was recorded only once. This chain links TRBV6-5 with TRBJ1-2, with D unresolved. Trimming shortened V by 6 bases and J by 4 bases, and 15 bases separated the two germline ends. The CDR3 sequence is 14 residues long. Germline CDR1 is MNHEY and CDR2 is SVGAGI. CDR3 sequence (DNA): TGTGCCAGCAGCCGCAGGTTCACCCGCTATGGCTACACCTTC. This sequence encodes CASSRRFTRYGYTF.

The chain links TRBV19 to TRBJ2-1; no definite D call. Germline loops: CDR1 LNHDA, CDR2 SQIVND (reference sequence). This CDR3 comprises 15 residues. V dropped 3 bases and J dropped 0 bases, with 9 bases sitting between them. Here the CDR3 DNA reads TGTGCCAGTAGTATTGCGGATAGCTCCTACAATGAGCAGTTCTTC. Its protein is CASSIADSSYNEQFF.

The chain joins TRBV6-5 to TRBJ2-2, with 10 positions matching TRBD1. CDR1 is MNHEY, CDR2 SVGAGI, per germline. This CDR3 region has 15 residues. Trimming at V came to 7 bases and at J to 5 bases, leaving 7 bases not matched to a gene. CDR3 in amino acids: CASTNDRGLTGELFF. The CDR3 nucleotides read TGTGCCAGCACTAATGACAGGGGGCTAACCGGGGAGCTGTTTTTT.

This chain uses TRBV15 with TRBJ2-7, with 10 positions matching TRBD2. Germline lookup yields CDR1 LNHNV and CDR2 YYDKDF (reference sequence). J gave up 1 base and V 3 bases, and 3 bases lay outside the gene matches. This CDR3 contains 15 residues. The CDR3 nucleotides read TGTGCCACCAGCAGGCAAGCGGGAGGGTCCTACGAGCAGTACTTC. Its protein is CATSRQAGGSYEQYF.

J is TRBJ2-7 and V is TRBV7-9; 10 nucleotides match TRBD1. The CDR3 has 13 amino acids. Germline V lookup: CDR1 SEHNR, CDR2 FQNEAQ (reference sequence). The J segment lost 2 bases and the V segment lost 7 bases, leaving 2 bases of the junction unmatched. CDR3 nucleotide sequence: TGTGCCAGCAATGACAGGGGGCCCTACGAGCAGTACTTC. This translates into CASNDRGPYEQYF.

In this sample, this clone turned up a few times. This chain connects TRBV27 to TRBJ1-1; 9 bases fit TRBD1. The CDR3 totals 15 residues. Germline CDR1 reads MNHEY; CDR2 reads SMNVEV (reference sequence). J was trimmed by 0 bases and V by 9 bases; bases with no gene match: 8. The CDR3 here is CASLSGQGVNTEAFF. The CDR3 DNA reads TGTGCCAGTCTCTCGGGACAGGGAGTGAACACTGAAGCTTTCTTT.